These T cell receptor beta chains were read from a single sample in a study of blood T cells in healthy people across ages. A single record per CDR3 protein comes from TCRdb applying MiXCR to the 5' RACE reads. The repertoire holds hundreds of thousands of distinct CDR3 sequences, with around 45% as singletons. Sequencing used blood. Every receptor here comes from a man aged 80 or over in good health. Both conserved end residues are part of each CDR3. D genes are given only for firm matches. Where a row states a size, it is once, few, many or the class of an expanded clone; other rows omit it.

14	NA	TRBV5-4	NA	TRBJ2-1	CASSAGQRTNEQFF	TGTGCCAGCAGCGCAGGCCAGAGAACGAATGAGCAGTTCTTC
13	TRBD1	TRBV5-1	once	TRBJ1-1	CASWTGSGTEAFF	TGCGCCAGCTGGACAGGGTCGGGCACTGAAGCTTTCTTT
15	NA	TRBV12-3/TRBV12-4	NA	TRBJ1-6	CASSFGTPIGSPLHF	TGTGCCAGCAGTTTTGGGACACCGATAGGATCACCCCTCCACTTT
15	NA	TRBV6-5	NA	TRBJ2-3	CASSLTRPSLDTQYF	TGTGCCAGCAGTTTGACTCGCCCCTCACTCGATACGCAGTATTTT
16	NA	TRBV7-2	NA	TRBJ1-2	CASSLGGNGGVYGYTF	TGTGCCAGCAGCTTAGGGGGCAATGGAGGGGTCTATGGCTACACCTTC
12	TRBD2	TRBV20-1	NA	TRBJ2-1	CSAHPSGDEQFF	TGCAGTGCTCACCCAAGCGGGGATGAGCAGTTCTTC
17	NA	TRBV4-1	NA	TRBJ2-7	CASSQDLRDIALGEQYF	TGCGCCAGCAGCCAAGATCTCAGGGACATCGCCTTAGGCGAGCAGTACTTC
18	TRBD2	TRBV2	NA	TRBJ2-5	CASSDPGLAGAIQETQYF	TGTGCCAGCAGCGATCCGGGACTAGCGGGGGCAATCCAAGAGACCCAGTACTTC
14	NA	TRBV7-2	NA	TRBJ2-3	CASSLNPSMDTQYF	TGTGCCAGCAGCTTAAATCCTAGCATGGATACGCAGTATTTT
16	TRBD2	TRBV7-2	many	TRBJ2-1	CASSLAAGMTYNEQFF	TGTGCCAGCAGCTTAGCAGCGGGAATGACCTACAATGAGCAGTTCTTC
16	TRBD2	TRBV28	few	TRBJ2-4	CASSLRGTRREGSQYF	TGTGCCAGCAGTTTACGCGGGACTAGGCGTGAGGGAAGTCAGTACTTC
14	TRBD1	TRBV6-6	NA	TRBJ1-2	CASRLTGGHYGYTF	TGTGCCAGCAGACTCACAGGGGGGCACTATGGCTACACCTTC
14	TRBD1	TRBV10-3	few	TRBJ1-1	CAINPNRGSTEAFF	TGTGCCATCAATCCCAACAGGGGGAGCACTGAAGCTTTCTTT
14	NA	TRBV19	NA	TRBJ2-3	CASWGQGSTDTQYF	TGTGCCAGTTGGGGCCAGGGTAGCACAGATACGCAGTATTTT
13	TRBD2	TRBV6-6	few	TRBJ2-5	CASYRGSGETQYF	TGTGCCAGCTACCGCGGGAGCGGCGAGACCCAGTACTTC
13	NA	TRBV29-1	NA	TRBJ1-5	CSVGDNSNQPQHF	TGCAGCGTTGGGGATAATAGCAATCAGCCCCAGCATTTT
15	NA	TRBV28	NA	TRBJ1-6	CASTMNGRHNSPLHF	TGTGCCAGCACCATGAACGGCAGGCATAATTCACCCCTCCACTTT
15	TRBD2	TRBV20-1	NA	TRBJ2-1	CSARERGGSYNEQFF	TGCAGTGCTAGGGAGCGGGGGGGCTCCTACAATGAGCAGTTCTTC
14	TRBD1	TRBV12-3/TRBV12-4	many	TRBJ2-3	CASSLGTATDTQYF	TGTGCCAGCAGTTTGGGGACAGCCACAGATACGCAGTATTTT
15	TRBD1	TRBV20-1	NA	TRBJ2-1	CSARDQGQGYNEQFF	TGCAGTGCTAGAGATCAGGGACAGGGGTACAATGAGCAGTTCTTC
15	TRBD1	TRBV27	few	TRBJ2-5	CASSPGTGAGETQYF	TGTGCCAGCAGTCCGGGGACAGGGGCTGGAGAGACCCAGTACTTC
15	NA	TRBV5-1	NA	TRBJ1-4	CASSLRGTLNEKLFF	TGCGCCAGCAGCTTGCGGGGGACGCTTAATGAAAAACTGTTTTTT
17	NA	TRBV4-1	once	TRBJ1-2	CASSRNPRAPDNYGYTF	TGCGCCAGCAGCCGGAACCCGAGGGCTCCGGATAACTATGGCTACACCTTC
14	NA	TRBV20-1	few	TRBJ2-7	CSARVGTDTYEQYF	TGCAGTGCTAGAGTCGGGACGGATACCTACGAGCAGTACTTC
15	NA	TRBV28	NA	TRBJ2-2	CASSLWTRGTGELFF	TGTGCCAGCAGTTTATGGACTAGGGGCACCGGGGAGCTGTTTTTT
17	TRBD2	TRBV28	few	TRBJ2-7	CASSLAAGLGLSYEQYF	TGTGCCAGCAGTTTGGCGGCAGGACTAGGCCTATCATACGAGCAGTACTTC
16	TRBD2	TRBV5-1	many	TRBJ2-1	CASSREGQASYNEQFF	TGCGCCAGCAGCCGGGAGGGGCAGGCTTCCTACAATGAGCAGTTCTTC
14	TRBD2	TRBV29-1	NA	TRBJ2-3	CSVGTSRRTDTQYF	TGCAGCGTTGGGACTAGCAGGCGCACAGATACGCAGTATTTT
15	TRBD2	TRBV20-1	NA	TRBJ2-2	CSARGGGRGAGELFF	TGCAGTGCTAGAGGCGGCGGGAGAGGGGCCGGGGAGCTGTTTTTT
13	TRBD1	TRBV29-1	many	TRBJ2-5	CSTRQGARETQYF	TGCAGCACGAGACAGGGGGCCAGGGAGACCCAGTACTTC
16	NA	TRBV13	NA	TRBJ2-1	CASSPPSPSHYNEQFF	TGTGCCAGCAGCCCGCCTTCTCCAAGCCACTACAATGAGCAGTTCTTC
18	NA	TRBV11-2	NA	TRBJ2-1	CASSDTKFTRLSYNEQFF	TGTGCCAGCAGCGACACGAAGTTTACTCGGCTCTCCTACAATGAGCAGTTCTTC
17	NA	TRBV3-1	few	TRBJ2-7	CASSQDRWAGRTYEQYF	TGTGCCAGCAGCCAAGATCGGTGGGCAGGGAGAACCTACGAGCAGTACTTC
15	NA	TRBV24-1	NA	TRBJ1-5	CATSDPSGSNQPQHF	TGTGCCACCAGTGATCCTTCGGGGAGCAATCAGCCCCAGCATTTT
15	TRBD2	TRBV13	once	TRBJ2-7	CASNFSGVSSYEQYF	TGTGCCAGCAACTTCAGCGGGGTAAGCTCCTACGAGCAGTACTTC
16	NA	TRBV27	NA	TRBJ2-7	CASSLSVRATTYEQYF	TGTGCCAGCAGTTTATCTGTCAGGGCGACGACCTACGAGCAGTACTTC
18	TRBD2	TRBV20-1	once	TRBJ2-1	CSARERLAGAVSYNEQFF	TGCAGTGCTAGAGAAAGGCTAGCGGGGGCCGTCTCCTACAATGAGCAGTTCTTC
15	TRBD1	TRBV11-2	few	TRBJ1-4	CASSPTGITNEKLFF	TGTGCCAGCAGTCCGACAGGGATTACTAATGAAAAACTGTTTTTT
15	NA	TRBV3-1	NA	TRBJ1-2	CASSQATGLNYGYTF	TGTGCCAGCAGCCAAGCGACAGGTCTCAACTATGGCTACACCTTC
14	TRBD1	TRBV10-3	few	TRBJ2-5	CAISEGQGPETQYF	TGTGCCATCAGTGAGGGACAGGGGCCAGAGACCCAGTACTTC
12	TRBD1	TRBV20-1	NA	TRBJ2-7	CSAPDRDNEQYF	TGCAGTGCCCCGGACAGGGACAACGAGCAGTACTTC
15	NA	TRBV29-1	NA	TRBJ2-1	CSVDMGGTRDNEQFF	TGCAGCGTTGATATGGGGGGCACTAGAGACAATGAGCAGTTCTTC
15	NA	TRBV7-3	NA	TRBJ1-1	CASSLRGALNTEAFF	TGTGCCAGCAGCTTAAGGGGTGCGCTGAACACTGAAGCTTTCTTT
16	TRBD2	TRBV6-6	NA	TRBJ2-1	CASSYSIGGGPNEQFF	TGTGCCAGCAGTTACTCCATTGGGGGAGGGCCCAATGAGCAGTTCTTC
14	TRBD1	TRBV30	few	TRBJ1-6	CAWSEGQGGSPLHF	TGTGCCTGGAGTGAAGGACAGGGGGGTTCACCCCTCCACTTT
16	NA	TRBV4-2	NA	TRBJ1-5	CASSQEVSRVYQPQHF	TGTGCCAGCAGCCAAGAGGTGAGCAGGGTGTACCAGCCCCAGCATTTT
14	TRBD2	TRBV20-1	few	TRBJ2-7	CSARSGRPPGTQYF	TGCAGTGCTAGAAGCGGGAGGCCCCCAGGGACCCAGTACTTT
12	TRBD1	TRBV29-1	NA	TRBJ2-3	CSVARGLGTQYF	TGCAGCGTTGCCAGGGGGCTGGGTACGCAGTATTTT
14	NA	TRBV12-3/TRBV12-4	NA	TRBJ2-7	CASSPGDIAYEQYF	TGTGCCAGCAGCCCCGGGGACATAGCTTACGAGCAGTACTTC
16	NA	TRBV12-3/TRBV12-4	few	TRBJ2-6	CASNQIGVTGANVLTF	TGTGCCAGCAATCAAATAGGGGTGACTGGGGCCAACGTCCTGACTTTC
12	TRBD2	TRBV24-1	NA	TRBJ2-7	CATSGSGGEQYF	TGTGCCACCAGTGGGTCGGGAGGGGAGCAGTACTTC
14	NA	TRBV25-1	NA	TRBJ1-2	CASSEQQGWAGYTF	TGTGCCAGCAGTGAGCAACAGGGTTGGGCGGGCTACACCTTC
13	NA	TRBV7-3	NA	TRBJ1-1	CASSEQKNTEAFF	TGTGCCAGCAGCGAACAGAAAAACACGGAAGCTTTCTTT
15	NA	TRBV27	once	TRBJ2-7	CASSSHQDIRYEQYF	TGTGCCAGCAGTTCGCACCAAGACATACGCTACGAGCAGTACTTC
14	NA	TRBV12-3/TRBV12-4	NA	TRBJ2-3	CASSLVRSADTQYF	TGTGCCAGCAGTTTGGTCCGTAGCGCAGATACGCAGTATTTT